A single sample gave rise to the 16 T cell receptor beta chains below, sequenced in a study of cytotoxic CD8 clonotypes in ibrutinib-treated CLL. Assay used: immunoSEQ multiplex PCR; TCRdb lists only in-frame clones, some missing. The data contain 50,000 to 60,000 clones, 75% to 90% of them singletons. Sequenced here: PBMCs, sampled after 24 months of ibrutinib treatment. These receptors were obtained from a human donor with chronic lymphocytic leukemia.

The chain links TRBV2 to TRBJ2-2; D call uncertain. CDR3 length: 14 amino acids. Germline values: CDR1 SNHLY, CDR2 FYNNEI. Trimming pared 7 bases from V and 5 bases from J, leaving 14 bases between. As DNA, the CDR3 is TGTGCCAGCACCCGTGGCGGACGGACCGGGGAGCTGTTTTTT. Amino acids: CASTRGGRTGELFF.

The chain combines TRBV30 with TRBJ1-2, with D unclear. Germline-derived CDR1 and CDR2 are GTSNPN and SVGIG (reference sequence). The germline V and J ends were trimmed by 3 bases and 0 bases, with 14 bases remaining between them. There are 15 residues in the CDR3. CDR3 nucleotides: TGTGCCTGGAGCCTCTGGGTAACGGCTAACTATGGCTACACCTTC. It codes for CAWSLWVTANYGYTF.

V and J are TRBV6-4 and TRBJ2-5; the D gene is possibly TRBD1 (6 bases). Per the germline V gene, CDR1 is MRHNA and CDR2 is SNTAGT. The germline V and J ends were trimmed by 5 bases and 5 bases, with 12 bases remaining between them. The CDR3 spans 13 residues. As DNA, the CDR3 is TGTGCCAGCAGTACAGGGCCTGGGGAGACCCAGTACTTC. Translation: CASSTGPGETQYF.

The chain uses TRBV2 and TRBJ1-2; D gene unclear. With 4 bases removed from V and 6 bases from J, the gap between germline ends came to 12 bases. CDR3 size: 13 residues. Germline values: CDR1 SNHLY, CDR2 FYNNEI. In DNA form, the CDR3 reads TGTGCCAGCAGTGGAGGCAGACCAGATGGCTACACCTTC. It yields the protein CASSGGRPDGYTF. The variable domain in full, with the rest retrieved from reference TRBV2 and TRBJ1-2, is EPEVTQTPSHQVTQMGQEVILRCVPISNHLYFYWYRQILGQKVEFLVSFYNNEISEKSEIFDDQFSVERPDGSNFTLKIRSTKLEDSAMYFCASSGGRPDGYTFGSGTRLTVV.

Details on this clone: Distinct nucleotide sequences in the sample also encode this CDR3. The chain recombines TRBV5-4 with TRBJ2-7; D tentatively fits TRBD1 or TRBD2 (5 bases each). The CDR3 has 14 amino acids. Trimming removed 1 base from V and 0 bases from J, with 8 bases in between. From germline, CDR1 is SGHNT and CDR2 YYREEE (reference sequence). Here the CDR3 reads CASSLSGSSYEQYF. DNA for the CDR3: TGTGCCAGCAGCTTGTCAGGGAGCTCCTACGAGCAGTACTTC.

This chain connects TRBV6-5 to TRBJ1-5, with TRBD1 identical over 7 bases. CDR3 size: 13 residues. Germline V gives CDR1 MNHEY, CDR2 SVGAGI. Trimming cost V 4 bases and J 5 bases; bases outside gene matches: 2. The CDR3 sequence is CASSFDRDQPQHF. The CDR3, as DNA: TGTGCCAGCAGTTTCGACAGGGATCAGCCCCAGCATTTT.

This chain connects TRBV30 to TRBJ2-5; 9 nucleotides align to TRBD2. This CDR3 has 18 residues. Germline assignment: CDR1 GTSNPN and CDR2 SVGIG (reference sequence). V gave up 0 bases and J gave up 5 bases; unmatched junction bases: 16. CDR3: CAWSVLGREGKIYETQYF. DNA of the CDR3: TGTGCCTGGAGTGTCTTGGGGCGGGAGGGGAAGATTTATGAGACCCAGTACTTC. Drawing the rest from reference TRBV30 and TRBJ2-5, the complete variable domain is SQTIHQWPATLVQPVGSPLSLECTVEGTSNPNLYWYRQAAGRGLQLLFYSVGIGQISSEVPQNLSASRPQDRQFILSSKKLLLSDSGFYLCAWSVLGREGKIYETQYFGPGTRLLVL.

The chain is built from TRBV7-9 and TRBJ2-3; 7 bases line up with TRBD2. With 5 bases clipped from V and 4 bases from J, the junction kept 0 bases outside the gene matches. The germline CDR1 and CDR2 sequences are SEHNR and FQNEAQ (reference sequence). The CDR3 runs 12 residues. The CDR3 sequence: CASSGLADTQYF. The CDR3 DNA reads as TGTGCCAGCAGCGGACTAGCAGATACGCAGTATTTT.

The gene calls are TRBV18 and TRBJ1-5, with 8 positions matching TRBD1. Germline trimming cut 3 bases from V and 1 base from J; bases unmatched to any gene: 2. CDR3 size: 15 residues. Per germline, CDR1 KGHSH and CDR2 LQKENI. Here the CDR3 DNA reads TGTGCCAGCTCACCGCAGGGGGCGAGCAATCAGCCCCAGCATTTT. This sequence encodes CASSPQGASNQPQHF.

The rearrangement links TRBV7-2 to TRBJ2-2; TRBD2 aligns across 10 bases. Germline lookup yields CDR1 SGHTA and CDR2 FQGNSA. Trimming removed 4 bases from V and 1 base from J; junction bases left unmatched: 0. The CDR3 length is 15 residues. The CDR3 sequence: CASSWTSGNTGELFF. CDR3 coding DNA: TGTGCCAGCAGCTGGACTAGCGGGAACACCGGGGAGCTGTTTTTT.

The CDR3 protein is CASSDRVGGYTF. The CDR3 DNA reads TGTGCCAGCAGTGACAGGGTGGGCGGCTACACCTTC. The V and J genes are TRBV6-4 and TRBJ1-2; no firm D call. This CDR3 region has 12 residues. The V gene lost 2 bases and the J gene lost 8 bases, with 9 bases spanning the gap. Germline values: CDR1 MRHNA, CDR2 SNTAGT.

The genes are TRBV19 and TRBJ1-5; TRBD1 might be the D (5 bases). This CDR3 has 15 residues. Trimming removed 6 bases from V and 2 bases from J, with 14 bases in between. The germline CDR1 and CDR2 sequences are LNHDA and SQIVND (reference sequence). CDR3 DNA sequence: TGTGCCAGTAGCCCTGTCGGGGGAGGCAATCAGCCCCAGCATTTT. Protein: CASSPVGGGNQPQHF.

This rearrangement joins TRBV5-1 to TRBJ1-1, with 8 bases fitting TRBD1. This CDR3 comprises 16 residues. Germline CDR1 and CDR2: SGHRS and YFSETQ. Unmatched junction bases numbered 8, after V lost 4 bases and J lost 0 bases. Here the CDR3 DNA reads TGCGCCAGCAGCCTCCAGACAGGGGCGATGAACACTGAAGCTTTCTTT. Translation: CASSLQTGAMNTEAFF.

The DNA for the CDR3 is TGTGCCAGCAGCGGATTTCTTACGGGCATCTACGAGCAGTACTTC. Its translation is CASSGFLTGIYEQYF. The V call is TRBV5-5, the J call TRBJ2-7; D call uncertain. CDR1 and CDR2 (germline): SGHKS, YYEKEE (reference sequence). V was trimmed by 4 bases and J by 3 bases, leaving 17 bases between them. This CDR3 spans 15 amino acids.

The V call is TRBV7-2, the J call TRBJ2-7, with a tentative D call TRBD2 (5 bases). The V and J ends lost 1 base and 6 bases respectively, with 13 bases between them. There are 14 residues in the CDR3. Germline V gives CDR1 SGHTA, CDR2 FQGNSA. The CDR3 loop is CASSLVTGSGEQYF. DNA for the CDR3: TGTGCCAGCAGCTTAGTTACGGGATCCGGCGAGCAGTACTTC.

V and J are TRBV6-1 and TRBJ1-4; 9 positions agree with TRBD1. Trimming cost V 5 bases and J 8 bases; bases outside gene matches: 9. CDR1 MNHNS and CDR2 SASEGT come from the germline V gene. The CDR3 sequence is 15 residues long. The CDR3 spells CASSPPGQGLEKLFF. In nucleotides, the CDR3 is TGTGCCAGCAGTCCCCCGGGACAGGGATTGGAAAAACTGTTTTTT.